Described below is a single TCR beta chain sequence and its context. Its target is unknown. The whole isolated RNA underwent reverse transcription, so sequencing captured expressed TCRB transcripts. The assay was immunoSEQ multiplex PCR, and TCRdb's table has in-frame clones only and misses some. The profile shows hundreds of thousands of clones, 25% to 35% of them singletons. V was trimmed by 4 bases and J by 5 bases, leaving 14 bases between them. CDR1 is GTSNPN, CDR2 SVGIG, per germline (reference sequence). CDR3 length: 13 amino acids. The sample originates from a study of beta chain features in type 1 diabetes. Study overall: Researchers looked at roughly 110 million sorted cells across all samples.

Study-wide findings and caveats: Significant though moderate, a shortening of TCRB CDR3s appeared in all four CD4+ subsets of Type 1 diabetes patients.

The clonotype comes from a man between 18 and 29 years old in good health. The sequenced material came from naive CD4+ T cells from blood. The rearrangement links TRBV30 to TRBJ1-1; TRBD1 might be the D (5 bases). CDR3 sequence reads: CAWIPGGRTEAFF. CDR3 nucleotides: TGTGCCTGGATCCCTGGGGGGAGGACTGAAGCTTTCTTT. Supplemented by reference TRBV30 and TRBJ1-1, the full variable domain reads SQTIHQWPATLVQPVGSPLSLECTVEGTSNPNLYWYRQAAGRGLQLLFYSVGIGQISSEVPQNLSASRPQDRQFILSSKKLLLSDSGFYLCAWIPGGRTEAFFGQGTRLTVV.